A selection of T cell receptor beta chains follows, all from one sample in a study of shared clonotypes between healthy human individuals. Assay used: immunoSEQ multiplex PCR; TCRdb lists only in-frame clones, some missing. The table lists more than 2,000,000 clones, just over 90% of them singletons. What was sequenced was naive CD4+ T cells from PBMCs. Source of these receptors: a man younger than 35 in good health. Some clones in this sample may be carry-over from other donors' samples. CDR3s leave out the opening cysteine and the closing phenylalanine or tryptophan. Part of the rows lack a size; the others show once, few, many or a class for expanded clones.

TRBV6-1	TRBJ2-5	-	ASSEDRGETQY
TRBV2	TRBJ1-1	-	ASSVGRGGNTEAF
TRBV6-5	TRBJ1-2	-	ASSYGDLNGYT
TRBV25-1	TRBJ1-2	-	ASSEWDSRNYGYT
TRBV5-1	TRBJ2-2	-	ASSLGEATGELF
TRBV5-1	TRBJ1-3	-	ASSLVGGEGNTIY
TRBV6-6	TRBJ2-7	-	ASSRAEGEQY
TRBV18	TRBJ2-1	-	ASSPQRLEASYNEQF
TRBV27	TRBJ1-3	-	ASGTSPNENTIY
TRBV14	TRBJ2-7	once	ASSQGWRGSYEQY
TRBV27	TRBJ2-1	-	ASSGESLLAKNYNEQF
TRBV14	TRBJ2-1	-	ASSHLRQSGANEQF